What follows are 30 T cell receptor beta chains derived from one specimen sequenced in a study of blood T cell repertoires in COVID-19. Generated by immunoSEQ multiplex PCR, the TCRdb table keeps only in-frame clones and is missing some. The table lists approximately 82,000 clones, about 89% of them singletons. Material for sequencing was peripheral blood. These receptors were collected from a man between 65 and 79 years old with active or convalescent COVID-19.

The chain joins TRBV19 to TRBJ2-1; the D gene is possibly TRBD2 (6 bases). The V gene's germline CDR1 is LNHDA and CDR2 SQIVND (reference sequence). The V gene lost 5 bases and the J gene lost 7 bases, with 18 bases spanning the gap. The CDR3 totals 15 residues. CDR3 loop: CASSGGTRPINEQFF. In DNA form, the CDR3 reads TGTGCCAGTAGTGGGGGGACGCGGCCCATTAATGAGCAGTTCTTC. Together with reference TRBV19 and TRBJ2-1, the CDR3 gives the full variable domain: DGGITQSPKYLFRKEGQNVTLSCEQNLNHDAMYWYRQDPGQGLRLIYYSQIVNDFQKGDIAEGYSVSREKKESFPLTVTSAQKNPTAFYLCASSGGTRPINEQFFGPGTRLTVL.

The rearrangement links TRBV7-9 to TRBJ1-2, with 7 bases fitting TRBD1. With V trimmed by 7 bases and J by 7 bases, 9 bases remained unmatched. CDR1 is SEHNR and CDR2 is FQNEAQ in the germline V gene (reference sequence). The length of the CDR3 is 13 residues. The CDR3 DNA sequence: TGTGCCAGCACCGTCGGGCAGGGGGGTGGCTACACCTTC. Translation gives CASTVGQGGGYTF.

This rearrangement joins TRBV5-1 to TRBJ1-1; D is uncertain. The CDR3 contains 13 residues. V lost 1 base to trimming and J lost 3 bases, with 7 bases between them. Germline values: CDR1 SGHRS, CDR2 YFSETQ. CDR3 coding DNA: TGCGCCAGCAGCTTGATGCAGGACACTGAAGCTTTCTTT. Its translation is CASSLMQDTEAFF.

The rearrangement links TRBV28 to TRBJ1-6; the D gene is possibly TRBD1 (6 bases). Trimming left V 3 bases short and J 11 bases short, with 14 bases between. This CDR3 has 14 residues. Germline loops: CDR1 MDHEN, CDR2 SYDVKM. The CDR3 DNA sequence: TGTGCCAGCAGTTTGTCCGGACAGCCGCCACCCCTCCACTTT. The encoded protein is CASSLSGQPPPLHF.

CDR3 nucleotides: TGCGCCAGCAGCTTGGCCGCCACTACCTCCACGGATACGCAGTATTTT. Encoded protein: CASSLAATTSTDTQYF. The V gene is TRBV5-1, the J gene TRBJ2-3; D is unclear. Germline CDR1 and CDR2: SGHRS and YFSETQ. V lost 0 bases and J 6 bases, leaving 17 bases between the germline ends. This CDR3 has 16 residues.

The J gene is TRBJ2-1, the V gene TRBV6-6; 7 bases are shared with TRBD1. Trimming cost V 2 bases and J 5 bases; bases outside gene matches: 3. From germline, CDR1 is MNHNY and CDR2 SVGAGI (reference sequence). The CDR3 has 14 amino acids. CDR3 region: CASSYPGQHNEQFF. Here the CDR3 DNA reads TGTGCCAGCAGTTACCCGGGACAGCACAATGAGCAGTTCTTC.

The chain links TRBV19 to TRBJ2-3; the match to TRBD1 covers 11 bases. This CDR3 is 18 amino acids long. Losses at the gene ends were 5 bases for V and 6 bases for J; bases not matched to a gene: 16. CDR1 is LNHDA, CDR2 SQIVND, per germline (reference sequence). The CDR3 DNA follows: TGTGCCAGTAGTCGAATTCTCCTTGGACAGGGGGCATCGGATACGCAGTATTTT. Protein: CASSRILLGQGASDTQYF.

This rearrangement joins TRBV2 to TRBJ1-1; 7 nucleotides agree with TRBD1. The CDR3 is 13 amino acids. Trimming took 9 bases from V and 1 from J; bases not matched to a gene: 5. Germline V gene lookup returns CDR1 SNHLY and CDR2 FYNNEI. The CDR3 region is CASWDSKNTEAFF. CDR3 bases: TGTGCCAGTTGGGACAGTAAGAACACTGAAGCTTTCTTT. Full variable domain (missing parts from reference TRBV2 and TRBJ1-1): EPEVTQTPSHQVTQMGQEVILRCVPISNHLYFYWYRQILGQKVEFLVSFYNNEISEKSEIFDDQFSVERPDGSNFTLKIRSTKLEDSAMYFCASWDSKNTEAFFGQGTRLTVV.

The J gene is TRBJ2-5, the V gene TRBV7-3; 7 bases map to TRBD1. The V gene end was trimmed by 2 bases and the J gene end by 5 bases; junction bases not matched to a gene: 8. The CDR3 has 15 residues. The V gene's germline CDR1 is SGHTA and CDR2 FQGTGA. This CDR3 reads CASSLFGQDGETQYF. The CDR3, as DNA: TGTGCCAGCAGCTTATTCGGACAGGACGGGGAGACCCAGTACTTC.

The gene calls are TRBV27 and TRBJ1-2, with 7 bases fitting TRBD1. This CDR3 has 13 residues. Germline V gene lookup returns CDR1 MNHEY and CDR2 SMNVEV (reference sequence). V lost 9 bases to trimming and J lost 4 bases; unmatched junction nucleotides: 8. CDR3 sequence: CASSNRGIYGYTF. The CDR3 DNA sequence: TGTGCCAGTAGTAACAGGGGAATCTATGGCTACACCTTC.

This chain connects TRBV25-1 to TRBJ2-1; possibly TRBD2 for D (6 bases). The CDR3 spans 14 residues. The germline V and J ends were trimmed by 4 bases and 12 bases, with 19 bases remaining between them. The germline CDR1 and CDR2 sequences are MGHDK and SYGVNS. The CDR3 DNA reads as TGTGCCAGCAGTGGCGGGGCAATAAGGCGTGTGCAGTTCTTC. Amino acids: CASSGGAIRRVQFF. The whole variable domain, filled in from reference TRBV25-1 and TRBJ2-1, reads EADIYQTPRYLVIGTGKKITLECSQTMGHDKMYWYQQDPGMELHLIHYSYGVNSTEKGDLSSESTVSRIRTEHFPLTLESARPSHTSQYLCASSGGAIRRVQFFGPGTRLTVL.

The chain joins TRBV4-3 to TRBJ1-1; D not resolved. This CDR3 comprises 15 residues. V lost 0 bases, J lost 5 bases, and 13 bases lay in between. The germline gives CDR1 LGHNA, CDR2 YSLEER. The chain's CDR3 is CASSQDLTVRTEAFF. Written as DNA, the CDR3 is TGCGCCAGCAGCCAAGATCTAACGGTTAGAACTGAAGCTTTCTTT.

This sequence joins TRBV5-1 and TRBJ2-1; TRBD2 matches 7 bases. The ends lost 0 bases at V and 2 bases at J; junction bases unmatched: 5. The CDR3 is 16 amino acids. Looked up from germline, CDR1 is SGHRS and CDR2 is YFSETQ. The CDR3, as DNA: TGCGCCAGCAGCTTGGCCGCGGGAGAAGCCTACAATGAGCAGTTCTTC. Translating gives CASSLAAGEAYNEQFF.

V is TRBV6-2 or TRBV6-3 and J is TRBJ1-4, with a weak D call TRBD1 (6 bases). The CDR3 has 19 amino acids. The ends were cut back, 0 bases at V and 2 bases at J, with 19 bases in the middle. Germline CDR1 reads MNHEY; CDR2 reads SVGEGT. CDR3 DNA sequence: TGTGCCAGCAGTTACTCGCTTGGGCGGGGGCGCCTGACTAATGAAAAACTGTTTTTT. Amino acids: CASSYSLGRGRLTNEKLFF.

The chain couples TRBV6-4 to TRBJ2-7; possible D gene TRBD2, 6 bases. V gave up 2 bases and J gave up 2 bases, with 16 bases separating them. Germline V gives CDR1 MRHNA, CDR2 SNTAGT. The CDR3 is 16 amino acids. The CDR3 bases are TGTGCCAGCAGTGACACCCGGGACTCCCTCACCTACGAGCAGTACTTC. It yields the protein CASSDTRDSLTYEQYF.

The V call is TRBV6-5, the J call TRBJ1-2; D gene ambiguous. CDR3 length: 13 residues. Germline values: CDR1 MNHEY, CDR2 SVGAGI. The ends were cut back, 6 bases at V and 2 bases at J, with 10 bases in the middle. CDR3 region: CASSPQSNYGYTF. CDR3 in DNA: TGTGCCAGCAGCCCACAATCGAACTATGGCTACACCTTC.

The chain combines TRBV27 with TRBJ1-1; no definite D call. Trimming took 4 bases from V and 2 from J, leaving 8 bases between them. The CDR3 runs to 13 residues. CDR1 is MNHEY, CDR2 SMNVEV, per germline (reference sequence). In DNA, the CDR3 is TGTGCCAGCAGTTACCGGGTTAACACTGAAGCTTTCTTT. Translating it yields CASSYRVNTEAFF.

The V and J genes are TRBV28 and TRBJ1-6; maybe TRBD1 (5 bases). CDR3 length: 13 amino acids. The V gene's germline CDR1 is MDHEN and CDR2 SYDVKM. The V and J ends lost 6 bases and 14 bases respectively, with 17 bases between them. DNA of the CDR3: TGTGCCAGCAGAACTGGGGCCCGGGCGTCCCTCCACTTT. This translates into CASRTGARASLHF.

This chain joins TRBV19 and TRBJ2-1; no firm D call. CDR1 and CDR2 from the germline V gene are LNHDA and SQIVND (reference sequence). This CDR3 contains 15 residues. V shed 3 bases and J shed 0 bases, with 9 bases lying between them. CDR3 coding DNA: TGTGCCAGTAGTATGTACCCCAGCTCCTACAATGAGCAGTTCTTC. The encoded protein is CASSMYPSSYNEQFF. Full variable domain (rest looked up from reference TRBV19 and TRBJ2-1): DGGITQSPKYLFRKEGQNVTLSCEQNLNHDAMYWYRQDPGQGLRLIYYSQIVNDFQKGDIAEGYSVSREKKESFPLTVTSAQKNPTAFYLCASSMYPSSYNEQFFGPGTRLTVL.

J is TRBJ2-7 and V is TRBV18, with 8 bases aligning to TRBD1. There are 16 residues in the CDR3. J gave up 2 bases and V 8 bases, and 14 bases lay outside the gene matches. Germline values: CDR1 KGHSH, CDR2 LQKENI. Here the CDR3 reads CASQALGGQGTYEQYF. The CDR3 region has the DNA TGTGCCAGCCAGGCACTGGGAGGACAGGGAACCTACGAGCAGTACTTC.

V and J are TRBV5-1 and TRBJ2-7, with 11 bases identical to TRBD2. J was trimmed by 5 bases and V by 0 bases; bases with no gene match: 10. Germline CDR1 is SGHRS and CDR2 is YFSETQ. CDR3 length equals 17 residues. CDR3 in amino acids: CASSLVEIAGGPDEQYF. The CDR3 bases are TGCGCCAGCAGCTTGGTCGAAATAGCGGGAGGGCCTGACGAGCAGTACTTC.

The CDR3 loop reads CASSFPEANEQFF. DNA of the CDR3: TGCGCCAGCAGCTTCCCGGAGGCGAATGAGCAGTTCTTC. The chain combines TRBV4-3 with TRBJ2-1; TRBD2 might be the D (5 bases). Germline CDR1 is LGHNA and CDR2 is YSLEER. V was trimmed by 5 bases and J by 7 bases, leaving 12 bases between them. The CDR3 sequence is 13 residues long.

The chain has TRBV6-5 and TRBJ1-2; D gene unclear. The germline V and J ends were trimmed by 5 bases and 3 bases, with 10 bases remaining between them. Germline V gene lookup returns CDR1 MNHEY and CDR2 SVGAGI. This CDR3 spans 13 amino acids. Here the CDR3 DNA reads TGTGCCAGCAGTCCTATCTTGGACTATGGCTACACCTTC. It codes for CASSPILDYGYTF.

The chain joins TRBV24-1 to TRBJ2-1, with 8 bases identical to TRBD1. CDR3 length: 13 amino acids. Trimming took 6 bases from V and 9 from J; bases not matched to a gene: 6. The germline V gene encodes CDR1 KGHDR and CDR2 SFDVKD. The CDR3 nucleotides read TGTGCCACCAGTAGACAGGGGTTCAGTGAGCAGTTCTTC. Translation gives CATSRQGFSEQFF.

The V gene is TRBV5-4, the J gene TRBJ2-3, with TRBD2 matching 13 bases. The CDR3 totals 16 residues. Germline V gives CDR1 SGHNT, CDR2 YYREEE (reference sequence). J lost 3 bases, V lost 2 bases, and 3 bases had no gene match. CDR3 sequence: CASSLGLAGVTDTQYF. CDR3 sequence (DNA): TGTGCCAGCAGCTTAGGACTAGCGGGGGTAACAGATACGCAGTATTTT.

J is TRBJ2-7 and V is TRBV9; TRBD1 might be the D (5 bases). This CDR3 region has 15 residues. The V gene lost 0 bases and the J gene lost 0 bases, with 10 bases spanning the gap. The germline CDR1 and CDR2 sequences are SGDLS and YYNGEE. The CDR3, as DNA: TGTGCCAGCAGCGTAGGAGACAGCAGCTCCTACGAGCAGTACTTC. Amino acid sequence: CASSVGDSSSYEQYF.

The V gene is TRBV7-9, the J gene TRBJ2-2; D might be TRBD1 (5 bases). Deletions cut 4 bases from V and 2 bases from J, with 8 bases between. There are 14 residues in the CDR3. Germline CDR1 and CDR2: SEHNR and FQNEAQ (reference sequence). The CDR3 nucleotides are TGTGCCAGCAGCTGGGGCCGTAACACCGGGGAGCTGTTTTTT. Its translation: CASSWGRNTGELFF. Full variable domain (remainder filled in from reference TRBV7-9 and TRBJ2-2): DTGVSQNPRHKITKRGQNVTFRCDPISEHNRLYWYRQTLGQGPEFLTYFQNEAQLEKSRLLSDRFSAERPKGSFSTLEIQRTEQGDSAMYLCASSWGRNTGELFFGEGSRLTVL.

The rearrangement links TRBV5-1 to TRBJ2-7, with a tentative D call TRBD1 (6 bases). The ends were cut back, 4 bases at V and 0 bases at J, with 14 bases in the middle. CDR3 length: 15 residues. CDR1 is SGHRS and CDR2 is YFSETQ in the germline V gene. CDR3 coding DNA: TGCGCCAGCAGCCCCAGGCAGGGGTCCTCCTACGAGCAGTACTTC. Protein product: CASSPRQGSSYEQYF. Drawing the rest from reference TRBV5-1 and TRBJ2-7, the complete variable domain is KAGVTQTPRYLIKTRGQQVTLSCSPISGHRSVSWYQQTPGQGLQFLFEYFSETQRNKGNFPGRFSGRQFSNSRSEMNVSTLELGDSALYLCASSPRQGSSYEQYFGPGTRLTVT.

The V gene is TRBV30, the J gene TRBJ2-1, with 12 positions matching TRBD2. The CDR3 consists of 13 residues. V dropped 5 bases and J dropped 7; count of bases not matched to a gene: 3. CDR1 and CDR2 (germline): GTSNPN, SVGIG (reference sequence). The CDR3: CAWGTSGRNEQFF. Written as DNA, the CDR3 is TGTGCCTGGGGTACTAGCGGGAGGAATGAGCAGTTCTTC.

The sample holds a few counts of this clone. The chain joins TRBV28 to TRBJ2-2; 8 positions agree with TRBD2. Trimming removed 5 bases from V and 4 bases from J; junction bases left unmatched: 6. Germline assignment: CDR1 MDHEN and CDR2 SYDVKM. The CDR3 covers 15 residues. Written as DNA, the CDR3 is TGTGCCAGCAGTCCAGCGGGAGTCGGCACCGGGGAGCTGTTTTTT. It codes for CASSPAGVGTGELFF.